The rows below give T cell receptor beta chains drawn from one sample of a study of T-cell reconstitution after alpha-beta-depleted transplantation in children. In TCRdb, the PCR reads were re-called with MiXCR into one record per CDR3 protein. The sample lists some 190,000 distinct CDR3 sequences; more than 9.5% were seen once. Sequencing was performed on PBMCs, taken before TCRalphabeta/CD19-depleted stem cell transplant. The receptors come from a boy aged 2-9 years with acute myeloid leukemia, due to receive a stem cell transplant. CDR3s include the opening cysteine and the closing phenylalanine or tryptophan. Each record gives: J gene, V gene, clone size, D gene, CDR3 DNA, CDR3 protein. A D gene is named only where the DNA matches it firmly. Clone sizes are given selectively: once, few, many, or a class where the clone is expanded.

j_call: TRBJ2-7; v_call: TRBV3-1; clone_size: many; d_call: -; cdr3_nt: TGTGCCAGCAGCCAAGAGGGGCAGGGGGGCCACGAGCAGTACTTC; cdr3_aa: CASSQEGQGGHEQYF
j_call: TRBJ1-2; v_call: TRBV6-5; clone_size: many; d_call: -; cdr3_nt: TGTGCCAGCAGTTACTCGGGCTATGGCTACACCTTC; cdr3_aa: CASSYSGYGYTF
j_call: TRBJ1-5; v_call: TRBV20-1; clone_size: many; d_call: -; cdr3_nt: TGCAGTGCTAGAGGCAATAGCAATCAGCCCCAGCATTTT; cdr3_aa: CSARGNSNQPQHF
j_call: TRBJ1-2; v_call: TRBV7-9; clone_size: many; d_call: -; cdr3_nt: TGTGCCAGCAGCTTAAGGCTCTCTAAGGACTATGGCTACACCTTC; cdr3_aa: CASSLRLSKDYGYTF
j_call: TRBJ2-3; v_call: TRBV5-1; clone_size: -; d_call: -; cdr3_nt: TGCGCCAGCAGCTTGGCGGGGATTGAGTCAGATACGCAGTATTTT; cdr3_aa: CASSLAGIESDTQYF
j_call: TRBJ2-1; v_call: TRBV20-1; clone_size: many; d_call: TRBD2; cdr3_nt: TGCAGTGCTAGACTCAGCGGGAGGGGCTACAATGAGCAGTTCTTC; cdr3_aa: CSARLSGRGYNEQFF
j_call: TRBJ1-2; v_call: TRBV20-1; clone_size: many; d_call: -; cdr3_nt: TGCAGTGCTAGAGACGGGGTCTATGGCTACACCTTC; cdr3_aa: CSARDGVYGYTF
j_call: TRBJ2-3; v_call: TRBV20-1; clone_size: many; d_call: -; cdr3_nt: TGCAGTGCTAGAGACTCCCCAGGGCCCGATACGCAGTATTTT; cdr3_aa: CSARDSPGPDTQYF
j_call: TRBJ1-2; v_call: TRBV3-1; clone_size: many; d_call: TRBD1; cdr3_nt: TGTGCCAGCAGCGGACAGGGACACTATGGCTACACCTTC; cdr3_aa: CASSGQGHYGYTF
j_call: TRBJ1-1; v_call: TRBV7-8; clone_size: -; d_call: -; cdr3_nt: TGTGCCAGCAGCTTCTCAGCCGAGATCTACACTGAAGCTTTCTTT; cdr3_aa: CASSFSAEIYTEAFF
j_call: TRBJ2-5; v_call: TRBV4-1; clone_size: few; d_call: -; cdr3_nt: TGCGCCAGCAGCCAAGGGGGCGGGGCCGGGTACCAAGAGACCCAGTACTTC; cdr3_aa: CASSQGGGAGYQETQYF
j_call: TRBJ1-1; v_call: TRBV5-1; clone_size: many; d_call: -; cdr3_nt: TGCGCCAGCAGCTCTATCGGCTTGAACACTGAAGCTTTCTTT; cdr3_aa: CASSSIGLNTEAFF
j_call: TRBJ2-7; v_call: TRBV4-1; clone_size: -; d_call: TRBD2; cdr3_nt: TGCGCCAGCAGCGAAGGGGACGCCGGGACTAAGGAGCAGTACTTC; cdr3_aa: CASSEGDAGTKEQYF
j_call: TRBJ1-2; v_call: TRBV18; clone_size: many; d_call: -; cdr3_nt: TGTGCCAGCTCACCATGGACCAACTATGGCTACACCTTC; cdr3_aa: CASSPWTNYGYTF
j_call: TRBJ2-1; v_call: TRBV5-1; clone_size: many; d_call: TRBD1; cdr3_nt: TGCGCCAGCAGCGCGGACAGGGCTCTTTACAATGAGCAGTTCTTC; cdr3_aa: CASSADRALYNEQFF
j_call: TRBJ2-2; v_call: TRBV5-1; clone_size: many; d_call: -; cdr3_nt: TGCGCCAGCCACTCGCCGTGGAGCGGGGAGCTGTTTTTT; cdr3_aa: CASHSPWSGELFF
j_call: TRBJ2-5; v_call: TRBV10-2; clone_size: once; d_call: TRBD2; cdr3_nt: TGCGCCAGCAGTGTTTGGGGGGGACCAGCGGGGAGGCAAGAGACCCAGTACTTC; cdr3_aa: CASSVWGGPAGRQETQYF
j_call: TRBJ1-5; v_call: TRBV29-1; clone_size: few; d_call: -; cdr3_nt: TGCAGCGTTGGTGGGGCGGGGGCGGATCAGCCCCAGCATTTT; cdr3_aa: CSVGGAGADQPQHF
j_call: TRBJ2-3; v_call: TRBV7-9; clone_size: many; d_call: -; cdr3_nt: TGTGCCAGCAGCTTAGGTGAGGGGGATACGCAGTATTTT; cdr3_aa: CASSLGEGDTQYF
j_call: TRBJ2-3; v_call: TRBV20-1; clone_size: many; d_call: -; cdr3_nt: TGCAGTGCTAGAGATCGCGGCAGGACCCCGGGGCCAGATACGCAGTATTTT; cdr3_aa: CSARDRGRTPGPDTQYF
j_call: TRBJ2-3; v_call: TRBV4-2; clone_size: many; d_call: -; cdr3_nt: TGTGCCAGCAGCCAAGAGGCTAGCACAGATACGCAGTATTTT; cdr3_aa: CASSQEASTDTQYF
j_call: TRBJ1-1; v_call: TRBV5-1; clone_size: many; d_call: -; cdr3_nt: TGCGCCAGCAGCCTGCGGGACGGAATGAACACTGAAGCTTTCTTT; cdr3_aa: CASSLRDGMNTEAFF
j_call: TRBJ2-4; v_call: TRBV6-1; clone_size: many; d_call: -; cdr3_nt: TGTGCCAGCAGTAATAGGGCCAAAAACATTCAGTACTTC; cdr3_aa: CASSNRAKNIQYF
j_call: TRBJ2-1; v_call: TRBV27; clone_size: many; d_call: -; cdr3_nt: TGTGCCAGCAGTTTAGCGTTCACGAGCTCCTACAATGAGCAGTTCTTC; cdr3_aa: CASSLAFTSSYNEQFF
j_call: TRBJ2-7; v_call: TRBV20-1; clone_size: many; d_call: -; cdr3_nt: TGCAGTGCCTTACTTACAGGAGGCTACGAGCAGTACTTC; cdr3_aa: CSALLTGGYEQYF
j_call: TRBJ2-5; v_call: TRBV14; clone_size: many; d_call: TRBD2; cdr3_nt: TGTGCCAGCAGCCAAGTTCGACTAGCGGAATTCAGGGAGACCCAGTACTTC; cdr3_aa: CASSQVRLAEFRETQYF
j_call: TRBJ1-4; v_call: TRBV20-1; clone_size: -; d_call: TRBD1; cdr3_nt: TGCAGTGCTACTCCGGGACAGGGGTATGAAAAACTGTTTTTT; cdr3_aa: CSATPGQGYEKLFF
j_call: TRBJ1-1; v_call: TRBV5-1; clone_size: many; d_call: TRBD1; cdr3_nt: TGCGCCAGCAGCCCGTGGACAGGGGGCATCACTGAAGCTTTCTTT; cdr3_aa: CASSPWTGGITEAFF
j_call: TRBJ2-3; v_call: TRBV10-3; clone_size: many; d_call: -; cdr3_nt: TGTGCCATCAGTGAGTCGATAGCGGTACTCAGAGATACGCAGTATTTT; cdr3_aa: CAISESIAVLRDTQYF
j_call: TRBJ2-5; v_call: TRBV4-2; clone_size: many; d_call: TRBD1; cdr3_nt: TGTGCCAGCAGCCATATCGGACAGGGCGAGGAGACCCAGTACTTC; cdr3_aa: CASSHIGQGEETQYF
j_call: TRBJ1-5; v_call: TRBV28; clone_size: many; d_call: -; cdr3_nt: TGTGCCAGCAGCCTTGACCTCAATCAGCCCCAGCATTTT; cdr3_aa: CASSLDLNQPQHF
j_call: TRBJ2-1; v_call: TRBV28; clone_size: -; d_call: -; cdr3_nt: TGTGCCAGCAGTGCCCCGACTACCTATGAGCAGTTCTTC; cdr3_aa: CASSAPTTYEQFF
j_call: TRBJ1-4; v_call: TRBV9; clone_size: many; d_call: -; cdr3_nt: TGTGCCAGCAGCGTGGACTCAACTAATGAAAAACTGTTTTTT; cdr3_aa: CASSVDSTNEKLFF
j_call: TRBJ1-4; v_call: TRBV20-1; clone_size: many; d_call: -; cdr3_nt: TGCAGTGCTAGCCCCTACATAATAGCGGCTGCAACTAATGAAAAACTGTTTTTT; cdr3_aa: CSASPYIIAAATNEKLFF